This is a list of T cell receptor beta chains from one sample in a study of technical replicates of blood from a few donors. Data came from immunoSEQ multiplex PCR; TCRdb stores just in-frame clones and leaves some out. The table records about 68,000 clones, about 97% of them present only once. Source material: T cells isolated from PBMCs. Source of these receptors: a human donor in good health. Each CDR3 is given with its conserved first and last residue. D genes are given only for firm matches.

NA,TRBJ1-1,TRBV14,TGTGCCAGCAGCCAAGTACCAGGGAGGGGCCCAGCTTTCTTT,CASSQVPGRGPAFF
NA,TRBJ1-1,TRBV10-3,TGTGCCATCAGTGACGCGAACAGGCCGAACACTGAAGCTTTCTTT,CAISDANRPNTEAFF
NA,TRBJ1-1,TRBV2,TGTGCCAGCAGTGAAGGGGTGGTGTCAGGTAAGAACACTGAAGCTTTCTTT,CASSEGVVSGKNTEAFF
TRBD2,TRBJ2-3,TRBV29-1,TGCAGCCCGTGGACTAGCGGAGATACGCAGTATTTT,CSPWTSGDTQYF
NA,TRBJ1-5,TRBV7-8,TGTGCCAGCAGCTTTGGACAAGACAATCAGCCCCAGCATTTT,CASSFGQDNQPQHF
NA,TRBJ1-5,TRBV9,TGTGCCAGCAGCGTAGGCGAATATAGCAATCAGCCCCAGCATTTT,CASSVGEYSNQPQHF
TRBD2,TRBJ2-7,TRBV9,TGTGCCAGCAGCGGCCCCCTAGCGGGAGGCCCCTACGAGCAGTACTTC,CASSGPLAGGPYEQYF
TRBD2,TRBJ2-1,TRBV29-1,TGCAGCGTTATAGCGGGAGGCTCCTACAATGAGCAGTTCTTC,CSVIAGGSYNEQFF
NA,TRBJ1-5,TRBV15,TGTGCCACCAGCAATCTCACAGGGAGCCATCAGCCCCAGCATTTT,CATSNLTGSHQPQHF
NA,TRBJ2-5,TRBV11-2,TGTGCCAGCAGCTCCGGACCGGGAATACAAGAGACCCAGTACTTC,CASSSGPGIQETQYF
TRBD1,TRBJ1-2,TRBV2,TGTGCCAGCAGTTCGAGGGGGACAGTTTATAACTATGGCTACACCTTC,CASSSRGTVYNYGYTF
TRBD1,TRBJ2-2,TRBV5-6,TGTGCCAGCAGCCTAGGGACAGGGAGCTCCGGGGAGCTGTTTTTT,CASSLGTGSSGELFF
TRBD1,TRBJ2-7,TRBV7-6,TGTGCCAGCAGCTCCGGGACAGGGCTCTACGAGCAGTACTTC,CASSSGTGLYEQYF